This record concerns one T cell receptor (beta chain) sequence. What it binds is not known. This record belongs to a study of identical twins. Template switching created a universal primer site, and the cDNA included unique molecular identifiers. Via MiXCR, TCRdb re-called the 5' RACE reads, giving one row per CDR3 protein. The data show under 350,000 distinct CDR3 sequences, 9.5% seen once. Study outcomes and limitations: Zero-insertion results could be subject to partial confounding by invariant MAIT and iNKT cells. Beta out-of-frame sequences showed weaker excess sharing between twins. Insertions were reduced in abundant cord blood beta clonotypes but not in memory repertoires.

The CDR3 extends over 15 amino acids. In germline, CDR1 is LGHNA, CDR2 YSLEER. Trimming pared 0 bases from V and 3 bases from J, leaving 12 bases between. Separately, the same data were catalogued under a study of yellow fever vaccine responses in identical twins.

The receptor comes from a young woman in good health. Sequenced input: CD8+ T cells sorted from blood. The V and J genes are TRBV4-3 and TRBJ2-7; tentatively, D is TRBD2 (5 bases). CDR3 coding DNA: TGCGCCAGCAGCCAAGATTCCAGCGGCTTCTACGAGCAGTACTTC. Encoded protein: CASSQDSSGFYEQYF.